This T cell receptor beta chain comes out of a study of T cell repertoires in cytomegalovirus infection. Details on this clonotype: Its antigen is currently unknown.

TCRdb reanalysed the reads using MiXCR and keeps one entry per CDR3 protein. The sample shows about 360,000 distinct CDR3 sequences, approximately 35% of them seen only once. The ends were cut back, 1 base at V and 3 bases at J, with 16 bases in the middle. The CDR3 has 16 amino acids. CDR1 SGHVS and CDR2 FQNEAQ come from the germline V gene. The receptor comes from a human donor in good health (CMV status not recorded). Some clones in this sample may be carry-over from other donors' samples. The rearrangement joins TRBV7-8 to TRBJ2-7, with D perhaps matching TRBD1 or TRBD2 (6 bases each). The sample in question was cultured PBMCs, obtained from culture after CMV antigen stimulation. The CDR3 reads CASSLVGGLINYEQYF. For the CDR3, the DNA is TGTGCCAGCAGCTTAGTAGGGGGGCTCATAAACTACGAGCAGTACTTC.